The 14 T cell receptor beta chains below all came from one sample that was sequenced in a study of OX40 agonist ivuxolimab in advanced cancers. TCRdb's copy holds only in-frame clones and misses some; the assay was immunoSEQ multiplex PCR. The table lists roughly 70,000 clones, roughly 82% of them singletons. Specimen: CD4+ or CD8+ T cells sorted from blood, collected in a trial of the OX40 agonist ivuxolimab. These receptors came from an adult with an advanced solid tumor such as melanoma, head and neck, liver or kidney cancer.

The rearrangement uses TRBV11-2 and TRBJ2-2; D is undetermined. The germline V gene has CDR1 SGHAT and CDR2 FQNNGV. CDR3 size: 16 residues. V was cut by 6 bases and J by 1 base, with 15 bases left in between. The CDR3 DNA follows: TGTGCCAGCAGTCCCCTGGAAGCTTTGAACACCGGGGAGCTGTTTTTT. The encoded protein is CASSPLEALNTGELFF.

The genes are TRBV19 and TRBJ1-1, with D maybe TRBD1 (6 bases). V lost 7 bases to trimming and J lost 1 base, with 7 bases between them. Germline V CDR1 and CDR2: LNHDA, SQIVND (reference sequence). There are 12 residues in the CDR3. As DNA, the CDR3 is TGTGCCAGTAAACAGGGGAACACTGAAGCTTTCTTT. Translation: CASKQGNTEAFF.

The chain joins TRBV7-9 to TRBJ2-7; 10 bases match TRBD1. Trimming took 7 bases from V and 2 from J; bases not matched to a gene: 11. CDR3 length: 16 residues. CDR1 and CDR2 (germline): SEHNR, FQNEAQ (reference sequence). Written as DNA, the CDR3 is TGTGCCAGCACCCACTGGGGACAGGGGCGGACCTACGAGCAGTACTTC. As protein: CASTHWGQGRTYEQYF. The full variable domain, in which reference TRBV7-9 and TRBJ2-7 provide the parts outside the CDR3, is DTGVSQNPRHKITKRGQNVTFRCDPISEHNRLYWYRQTLGQGPEFLTYFQNEAQLEKSRLLSDRFSAERPKGSFSTLEIQRTEQGDSAMYLCASTHWGQGRTYEQYFGPGTRLTVT.

The chain is built from TRBV19 and TRBJ2-1; TRBD2 matches at 11 bases. Germline CDR1 LNHDA, CDR2 SQIVND (reference sequence). Germline trimming cut 8 bases from V and 0 bases from J; bases unmatched to any gene: 3. The CDR3 length is 15 residues. The CDR3 sequence: CASDSGGASYNEQFF. The DNA for the CDR3 is TGTGCCAGTGATAGCGGGGGGGCCTCCTACAATGAGCAGTTCTTC. The complete variable domain, with remaining parts taken from reference TRBV19 and TRBJ2-1, reads DGGITQSPKYLFRKEGQNVTLSCEQNLNHDAMYWYRQDPGQGLRLIYYSQIVNDFQKGDIAEGYSVSREKKESFPLTVTSAQKNPTAFYLCASDSGGASYNEQFFGPGTRLTVL.

V usage is TRBV11-3 and J usage is TRBJ1-1, with D perhaps TRBD1 (6 bases). The germline V and J ends were trimmed by 5 bases and 4 bases, with 14 bases remaining between them. In germline, CDR1 is SGHNT, CDR2 YENEEA. There are 14 residues in the CDR3. The CDR3 DNA is TGTGCCAGCAGCACAATAGGGGGGGTCACTGAAGCTTTCTTT. Its protein is CASSTIGGVTEAFF.

V and J are TRBV10-3 and TRBJ2-7; D is tentatively TRBD1 or TRBD2 (6 bases each). V lost 10 bases and J lost 2, with 15 bases in between. From germline, CDR1 is ENHRY and CDR2 SYGVKD. The CDR3 runs 13 residues. The CDR3 coding sequence is TGTGCCACCAAGGACGGGGGCCCCTACGAGCAGTACTTC. Its translation is CATKDGGPYEQYF.

The chain is built from TRBV5-6 and TRBJ2-1, with D perhaps matching TRBD1 (6 bases). Between the trimmed V and J ends, which lost 0 bases and 5 bases, there was a span of 9 bases. In germline, CDR1 is SGHDT, CDR2 YYEEEE. The CDR3 is 14 residues long. The CDR3 DNA is TGTGCCAGCAGCTTGGGGGCAGGGGACAATGAGCAGTTCTTC. Its translation is CASSLGAGDNEQFF.

The chain combines TRBV9 with TRBJ2-3, with a tentative D call TRBD2 (5 bases). V was cut by 0 bases and J by 1 base, with 6 bases left in between. The germline V gene has CDR1 SGDLS and CDR2 YYNGEE. The CDR3 sequence is 14 residues long. DNA of the CDR3: TGTGCCAGCAGCGTAGTCGGGGGCACAGATACGCAGTATTTT. Amino acid sequence: CASSVVGGTDTQYF.

The chain combines TRBV5-4 with TRBJ1-1; D not resolved. Deletions cut 2 bases from V and 1 base from J, with 9 bases between. The CDR3 loop spans 14 amino acids. In germline, CDR1 is SGHNT, CDR2 YYREEE (reference sequence). CDR3 sequence: CASSFHGPNTEAFF. The CDR3 nucleotides are TGTGCCAGCAGCTTCCATGGGCCGAACACTGAAGCTTTCTTT.

The chain has TRBV5-5 and TRBJ2-5, with no clear D. Trimming shortened V by 0 bases and J by 4 bases, and 4 bases separated the two germline ends. The CDR3 totals 12 residues. Germline CDR1 SGHKS, CDR2 YYEKEE (reference sequence). CDR3 nucleotides: TGTGCCAGCAGCTTGGCCCTAGAGACCCAGTACTTC. Translation: CASSLALETQYF.

V is TRBV6-5 and J is TRBJ1-3; D unclear. The CDR3 spans 11 residues. V dropped 7 bases and J dropped 0 bases, with 1 base sitting between them. The V gene's germline CDR1 is MNHEY and CDR2 SVGAGI. As DNA, the CDR3 is TGTGCCAGCAACTCTGGAAACACCATATATTTT. This codes for CASNSGNTIYF.

The chain uses TRBV5-4 and TRBJ2-7; tentative D call: TRBD2 (7 bases). V shed 4 bases and J shed 6 bases, with 23 bases lying between them. Germline values: CDR1 SGHNT, CDR2 YYREEE (reference sequence). The CDR3 runs to 16 residues. The CDR3 is CASSRQGGGRRAEQYF. CDR3 nucleotides: TGTGCCAGCAGCCGCCAAGGGGGGGGGAGGAGGGCCGAGCAGTACTTC.

V usage is TRBV28 and J usage is TRBJ2-3; the match to TRBD1 covers 9 bases. The ends lost 8 bases at V and 1 base at J; junction bases unmatched: 7. The germline CDR1 and CDR2 sequences are MDHEN and SYDVKM. The CDR3 is 15 amino acids. The CDR3 DNA follows: TGTGCCAGCCGGACAGGGGCGCGGGGCACAGATACGCAGTATTTT. Protein product: CASRTGARGTDTQYF.

This CDR3 reads CASSLGSNPGNTIYF. In nucleotides, the CDR3 is TGTGCCAGCAGCTTAGGGTCGAACCCTGGAAACACCATATATTTT. The V gene is TRBV11-3, the J gene TRBJ1-3; D gene uncertain. The V gene lost 1 base and the J gene lost 2 bases, with 9 bases spanning the gap. The CDR3 is 15 residues long. CDR1 and CDR2 (germline): SGHNT, YENEEA.